This TCR beta chain was obtained from a study of blood T cell repertoires in COVID-19. Study at large: The United States, Italy and Spain provided the acute and convalescent COVID-19 samples.

Authors' methods: Amplification of reference gene primers provided the estimated nucleated cell counts. TCRdb keeps only in-frame clones here, not all; method: immunoSEQ multiplex PCR. That table supplies the V and J calls and clone size; D and trimming were determined from the DNA. Of 95,000 to 150,000 clones listed, roughly 89% are singletons. The V segment lost 4 bases and the J segment 0 bases; nucleotides outside the gene matches: 2. The CDR3 extends over 14 amino acids. From germline, CDR1 is GTSNPN and CDR2 SVGIG (reference sequence). Sequenced input: peripheral blood. The source of this sequence is a man aged 40-49 years with acute or convalescent COVID-19. This rearrangement joins TRBV30 to TRBJ1-3; 8 bases line up with TRBD1. The CDR3 protein is CAWTGGYSGNTIYF. CDR3 bases: TGTGCCTGGACAGGGGGCTACTCTGGAAACACCATATATTTT.